These T cell receptor beta chains were read from a single sample in a study of blood T cell repertoires in COVID-19. Sequencing was performed with immunoSEQ multiplex PCR; in TCRdb, only in-frame clones are kept and a portion is missing. The table lists a few hundred thousand clones, more than 75% of them singletons. The specimen was peripheral blood. These receptor sequences come from a man aged 45-60 years with active or convalescent COVID-19. Each CDR3 is given with its conserved first and last residue. The D gene is left open where the match is weak. Size values are once, few and many counts, or a class for expanded clones, and some rows have none.

abundance | j_gene | d_gene | v_gene | CDR3aa | CDR3nt
- | TRBJ2-3 | TRBD1 | TRBV6-4 | CASSDSAGTALNQPQYF | TGTGCCAGCAGTGACTCGGCCGGGACAGCTCTTAATCAGCCCCAGTATTTT
once | TRBJ1-6 | TRBD1 | TRBV11-2 | CASSSGQGAYNSPLHF | TGTGCCAGCAGCTCGGGACAGGGGGCTTATAATTCACCCCTCCACTTT
- | TRBJ1-4 | TRBD1 | TRBV9 | CASSAGQEDEKLFF | TGTGCCAGCAGCGCGGGACAGGAGGACGAAAAACTGTTTTTT
- | TRBJ2-3 | TRBD2 | TRBV24-1 | CATSDLLAGGTDTQYF | TGTGCCACCAGTGACCTACTAGCGGGGGGTACAGATACGCAGTATTTT
once | TRBJ2-6 | TRBD2 | TRBV4-2 | CASSQDSGGGPSGANVLTF | TGTGCCAGCAGCCAAGATAGTGGGGGGGGTCCCTCTGGGGCCAACGTCCTGACTTTC
few | TRBJ1-1 | - | TRBV5-4 | CASSPGLNTEAFF | TGTGCCAGCAGCCCCGGGTTGAACACTGAAGCTTTCTTT
- | TRBJ2-3 | - | TRBV10-3 | CAISPGVDTQYF | TGTGCCATCAGTCCGGGGGTTGATACGCAGTATTTT
- | TRBJ2-7 | TRBD1 | TRBV19 | CASSIGRGRRILDEQYF | TGTGCCAGTAGTATTGGTAGGGGGCGCAGGATCTTGGACGAGCAGTACTTC
- | TRBJ2-7 | TRBD2 | TRBV10-2 | CASNKGTSGVGGDEQYF | TGCGCCAGCAATAAAGGGACTAGCGGGGTAGGGGGGGACGAGCAGTACTTC
- | TRBJ1-6 | - | TRBV5-1 | CASSPRLNSPLHF | TGCGCCAGCAGCCCCCGCCTAAATTCACCCCTCCACTTT
- | TRBJ2-3 | TRBD2 | TRBV7-9 | CASSWTSGRSTDTQYF | TGTGCCAGCAGCTGGACTAGCGGGAGGAGCACAGATACGCAGTATTTT
once | TRBJ1-2 | - | TRBV6-5 | CASSPGANYGYTF | TGTGCCAGCAGTCCCGGAGCTAACTATGGCTACACCTTC
- | TRBJ1-5 | - | TRBV6-5 | CASTATGSSNQPQHF | TGTGCCAGCACCGCAACAGGGTCGAGCAATCAGCCCCAGCATTTT
- | TRBJ2-3 | TRBD1 | TRBV5-1 | CASSRGQGAETDTQYF | TGCGCCAGCAGCCGTGGACAGGGGGCTGAAACAGATACGCAGTATTTT
- | TRBJ2-7 | TRBD1 | TRBV30 | CACRDRGYEQYF | TGTGCCTGCCGGGACAGGGGATACGAGCAGTACTTC
- | TRBJ1-1 | TRBD1 | TRBV5-1 | CASSPYWDRGGTEAFF | TGCGCCAGCAGTCCATACTGGGACAGGGGAGGCACTGAAGCTTTCTTT
- | TRBJ1-3 | - | TRBV3-1/TRBV3-2 | CASSRRTYFGNTIYF | TGTGCCAGCAGCCGACGGACATATTTCGGAAACACCATATATTTT
- | TRBJ1-2 | TRBD1 | TRBV5-4 | CASRTGNYGYTF | TGTGCCAGCAGGACAGGGAACTATGGCTACACCTTC
- | TRBJ1-2 | - | TRBV2 | CASSGNTDSNYGYTF | TGTGCCAGCAGTGGGAATACGGACAGTAACTATGGCTACACCTTC
- | TRBJ2-1 | TRBD2 | TRBV5-4 | CASSAKLTSGSIDKQFF | TGTGCCAGCAGCGCGAAACTTACTAGCGGGAGTATCGATAAGCAGTTCTTC
- | TRBJ1-5 | - | TRBV6-6 | CASSQLILPNQPQHF | TGTGCCAGCAGTCAGCTAATTCTCCCCAATCAGCCCCAGCATTTT
once | TRBJ2-1 | TRBD2 | TRBV9 | CASSPTSATHNEQFF | TGTGCCAGCAGCCCAACTAGCGCCACCCACAATGAGCAGTTCTTC
- | TRBJ1-1 | - | TRBV2 | CASRGEVNTEAFF | TGTGCCAGCCGGGGGGAGGTGAACACTGAAGCTTTCTTT
- | TRBJ1-2 | - | TRBV5-1 | CASSFMGQHYGYTF | TGCGCCAGCAGCTTTATGGGACAACACTATGGCTACACCTTC